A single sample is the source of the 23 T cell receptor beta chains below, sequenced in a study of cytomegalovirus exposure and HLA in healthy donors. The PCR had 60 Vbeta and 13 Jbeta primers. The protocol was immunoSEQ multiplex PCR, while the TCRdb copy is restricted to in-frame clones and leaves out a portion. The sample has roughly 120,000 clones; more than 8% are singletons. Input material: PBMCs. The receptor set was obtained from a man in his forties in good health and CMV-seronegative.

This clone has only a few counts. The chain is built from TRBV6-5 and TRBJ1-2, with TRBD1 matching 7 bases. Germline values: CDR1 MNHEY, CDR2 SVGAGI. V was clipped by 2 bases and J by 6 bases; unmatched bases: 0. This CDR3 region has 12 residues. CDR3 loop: CASSYDRDGYTF. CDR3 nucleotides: TGTGCCAGCAGTTACGACAGGGATGGCTACACCTTC.

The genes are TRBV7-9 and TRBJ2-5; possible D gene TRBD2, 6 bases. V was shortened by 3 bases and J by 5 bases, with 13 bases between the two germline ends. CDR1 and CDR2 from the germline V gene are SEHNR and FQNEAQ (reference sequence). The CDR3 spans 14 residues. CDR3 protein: CASSFSGVVETQYF. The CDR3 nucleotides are TGTGCCAGCAGCTTTTCGGGGGTTGTGGAGACCCAGTACTTC.

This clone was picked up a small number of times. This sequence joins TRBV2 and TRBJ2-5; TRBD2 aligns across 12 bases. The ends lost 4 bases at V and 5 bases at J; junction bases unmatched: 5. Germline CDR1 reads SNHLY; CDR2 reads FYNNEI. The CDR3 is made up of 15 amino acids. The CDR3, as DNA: TGTGCCAGCAGTGGACTAGCGGGGGCGGGGGAGACCCAGTACTTC. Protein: CASSGLAGAGETQYF.

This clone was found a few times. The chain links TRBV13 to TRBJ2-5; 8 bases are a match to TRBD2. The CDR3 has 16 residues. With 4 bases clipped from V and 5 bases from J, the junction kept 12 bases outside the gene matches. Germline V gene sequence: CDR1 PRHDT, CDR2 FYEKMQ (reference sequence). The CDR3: CASSSTGSGDLETQYF. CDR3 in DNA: TGTGCCAGCAGCTCCACCGGTAGCGGGGACCTCGAGACCCAGTACTTC.

In nucleotides, the CDR3 is TGTGCCACGGAACAGGGTTTTGAAGCTTTCTTT. It yields the protein CATEQGFEAFF. V usage is TRBV27 and J usage is TRBJ1-1, with a weak D call TRBD1 (6 bases). Germline-derived CDR1 and CDR2 are MNHEY and SMNVEV (reference sequence). V lost 10 bases to trimming and J lost 7 bases, with 13 bases between them. There are 11 residues in the CDR3.

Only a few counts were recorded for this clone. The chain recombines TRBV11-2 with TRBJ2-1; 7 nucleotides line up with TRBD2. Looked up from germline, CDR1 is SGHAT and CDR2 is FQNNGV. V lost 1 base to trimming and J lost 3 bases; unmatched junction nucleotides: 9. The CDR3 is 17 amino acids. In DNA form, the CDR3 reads TGTGCCAGCAGCTTAGTTCGTATGAGCGGGGACTACAATGAGCAGTTCTTC. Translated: CASSLVRMSGDYNEQFF. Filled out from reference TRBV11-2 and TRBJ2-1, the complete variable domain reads EAGVAQSPRYKIIEKRQSVAFWCNPISGHATLYWYQQILGQGPKLLIQFQNNGVVDDSQLPKDRFSAERLKGVDSTLKIQPAKLEDSAVYLCASSLVRMSGDYNEQFFGPGTRLTVL.

As DNA, the CDR3 is TGCAGTGCTTTTACAGGGTCTGAAGCTTTCTTT. Amino acid sequence: CSAFTGSEAFF. The chain has TRBV20-1 and TRBJ1-1; TRBD1 is a possible D gene (6 bases). The CDR3 extends over 11 amino acids. Trimming pared 5 bases from V and 6 bases from J, leaving 10 bases between. Germline CDR1 reads DFQATT; CDR2 reads SNEGSKA (reference sequence).

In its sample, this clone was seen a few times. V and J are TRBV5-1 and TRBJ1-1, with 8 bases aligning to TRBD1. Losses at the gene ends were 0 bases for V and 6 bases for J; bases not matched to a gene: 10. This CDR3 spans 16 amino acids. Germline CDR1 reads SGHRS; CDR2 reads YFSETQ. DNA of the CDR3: TGCGCCAGCAGCTTGGTAGTGGGACAGGTCGGGTCTGAAGCTTTCTTT. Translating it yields CASSLVVGQVGSEAFF.

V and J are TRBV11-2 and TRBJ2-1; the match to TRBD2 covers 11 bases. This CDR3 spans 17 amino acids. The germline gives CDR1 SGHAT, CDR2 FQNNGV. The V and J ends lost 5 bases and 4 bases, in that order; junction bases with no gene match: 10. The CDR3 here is CASSPRLAGMFYNEQFF. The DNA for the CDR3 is TGTGCCAGCAGCCCCCGACTAGCGGGGATGTTTTACAATGAGCAGTTCTTC.

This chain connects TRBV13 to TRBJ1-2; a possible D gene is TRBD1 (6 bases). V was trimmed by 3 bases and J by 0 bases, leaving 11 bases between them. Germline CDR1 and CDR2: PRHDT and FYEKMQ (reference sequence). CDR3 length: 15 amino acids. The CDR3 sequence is CASSLGASPNYGYTF. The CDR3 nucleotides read TGTGCCAGCAGCTTGGGGGCTTCCCCTAACTATGGCTACACCTTC.

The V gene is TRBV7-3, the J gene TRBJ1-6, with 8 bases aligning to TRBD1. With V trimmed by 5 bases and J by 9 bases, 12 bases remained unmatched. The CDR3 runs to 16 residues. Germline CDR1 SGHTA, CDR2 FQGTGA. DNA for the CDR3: TGTGCCAGCAGCCTTACGCCGGACAGGGCGAGTTCACCCCTCCACTTT. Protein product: CASSLTPDRASSPLHF.

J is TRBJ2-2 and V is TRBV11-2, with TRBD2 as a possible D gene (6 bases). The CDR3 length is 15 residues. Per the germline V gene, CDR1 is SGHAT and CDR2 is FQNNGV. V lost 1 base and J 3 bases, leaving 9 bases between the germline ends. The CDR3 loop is CASSLGGVYTGELFF. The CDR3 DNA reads TGTGCCAGCAGCTTAGGGGGGGTCTACACCGGGGAGCTGTTTTTT.

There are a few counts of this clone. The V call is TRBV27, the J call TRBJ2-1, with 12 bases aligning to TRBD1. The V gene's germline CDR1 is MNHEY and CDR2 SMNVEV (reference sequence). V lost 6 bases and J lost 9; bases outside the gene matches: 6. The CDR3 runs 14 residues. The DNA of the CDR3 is TGTGCCAGCAGCTGGGGACAGGGGGCGGGTGAGCAGTTCTTC. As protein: CASSWGQGAGEQFF.

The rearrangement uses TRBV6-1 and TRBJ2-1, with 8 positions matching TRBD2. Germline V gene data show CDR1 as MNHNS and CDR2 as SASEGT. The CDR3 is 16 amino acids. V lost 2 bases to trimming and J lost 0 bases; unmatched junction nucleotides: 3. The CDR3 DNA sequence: TGTGCCAGCAGTGAAATAGCGGGAAGCTCCTACAATGAGCAGTTCTTC. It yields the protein CASSEIAGSSYNEQFF.

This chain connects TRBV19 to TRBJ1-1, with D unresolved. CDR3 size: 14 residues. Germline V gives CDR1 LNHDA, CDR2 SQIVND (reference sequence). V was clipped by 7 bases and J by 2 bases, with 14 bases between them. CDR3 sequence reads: CASTGSSRNTEAFF. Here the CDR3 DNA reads TGTGCCAGTACAGGATCGTCCAGAAACACTGAAGCTTTCTTT.

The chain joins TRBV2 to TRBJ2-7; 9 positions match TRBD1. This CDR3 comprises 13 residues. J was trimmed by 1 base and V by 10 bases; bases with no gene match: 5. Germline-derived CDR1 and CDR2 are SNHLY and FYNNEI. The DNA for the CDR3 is TGTGCCATCGCCGGGACAGGGTCCTACGAGCAGTACTTC. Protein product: CAIAGTGSYEQYF.

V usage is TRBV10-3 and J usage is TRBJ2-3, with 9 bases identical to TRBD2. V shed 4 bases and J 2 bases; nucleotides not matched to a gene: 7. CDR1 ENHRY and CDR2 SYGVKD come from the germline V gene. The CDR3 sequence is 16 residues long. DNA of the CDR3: TGTGCCATCAGTGGAGTAGCGGGGGACAACACAGATACGCAGTATTTT. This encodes CAISGVAGDNTDTQYF.

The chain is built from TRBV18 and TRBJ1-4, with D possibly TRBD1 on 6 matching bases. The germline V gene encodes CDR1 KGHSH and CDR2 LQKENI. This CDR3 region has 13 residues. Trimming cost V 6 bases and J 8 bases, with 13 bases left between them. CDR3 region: CASSPTGTEKLFF. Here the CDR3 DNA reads TGTGCCAGCTCCCCTACAGGGACCGAAAAACTGTTTTTT.

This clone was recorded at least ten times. The CDR3 region has the DNA TGCGCCAGCAGCCAAGGCGTTACTTTAAACTACGAGCAGTACTTC. Its translation: CASSQGVTLNYEQYF. The chain combines TRBV4-1 with TRBJ2-7, with D unclear. Germline V lookup: CDR1 MGHRA, CDR2 YSYEKL. V dropped 1 base and J dropped 3 bases, with 13 bases sitting between them. The CDR3 is 15 residues long.

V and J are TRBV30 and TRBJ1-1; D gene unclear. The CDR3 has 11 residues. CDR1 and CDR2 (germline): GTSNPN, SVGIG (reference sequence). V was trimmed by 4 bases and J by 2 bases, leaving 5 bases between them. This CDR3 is CAWNSNTEAFF. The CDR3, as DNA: TGTGCCTGGAACAGCAACACTGAAGCTTTCTTT.

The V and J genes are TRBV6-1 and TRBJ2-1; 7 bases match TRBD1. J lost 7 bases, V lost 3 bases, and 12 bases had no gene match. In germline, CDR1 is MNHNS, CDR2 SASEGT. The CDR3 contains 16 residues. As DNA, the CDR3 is TGTGCCAGCAGTGAGGCGTATTGGACAGGTTCAAATGAGCAGTTCTTC. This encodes CASSEAYWTGSNEQFF.

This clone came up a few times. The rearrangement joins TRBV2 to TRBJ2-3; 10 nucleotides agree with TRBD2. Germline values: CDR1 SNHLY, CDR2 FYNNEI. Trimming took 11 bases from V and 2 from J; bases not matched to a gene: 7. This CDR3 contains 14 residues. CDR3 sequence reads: CAGSSGRTTDTQYF. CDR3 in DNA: TGTGCCGGTAGTAGCGGGAGGACCACAGATACGCAGTATTTT.

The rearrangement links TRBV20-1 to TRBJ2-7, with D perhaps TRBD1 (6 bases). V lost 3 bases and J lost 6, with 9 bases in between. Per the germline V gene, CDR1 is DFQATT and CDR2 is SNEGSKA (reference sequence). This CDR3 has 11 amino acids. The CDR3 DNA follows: TGCAGTGCTAGGACAGGTCGCGAGCAGTACTTC. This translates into CSARTGREQYF.